Sequencing of this T cell receptor beta chain was carried out in a study of T cell clones after liver transplantation. Using immunoSEQ multiplex PCR, the repertoire was profiled, and TCRdb retains in-frame clones only, with some absent. The sample has some 57,000 clones; 60% to 80% are singletons. J was trimmed by 6 bases and V by 6 bases; bases with no gene match: 8. The germline V gene encodes CDR1 SGHRS and CDR2 YFSETQ. The CDR3 length is 13 residues. This TCR derives from a human patient who received a liver transplant. T cells may partly derive from the graft donor. The V call is TRBV5-1, the J call TRBJ1-2; 7 nucleotides line up with TRBD1. The specimen was CD4+ T cells from blood, collected at the 22-month timepoint. In DNA form, the CDR3 reads TGCGCCAGCAAGTTTGACAGGGATCATGGCTACACCTTC. Amino acids: CASKFDRDHGYTF.